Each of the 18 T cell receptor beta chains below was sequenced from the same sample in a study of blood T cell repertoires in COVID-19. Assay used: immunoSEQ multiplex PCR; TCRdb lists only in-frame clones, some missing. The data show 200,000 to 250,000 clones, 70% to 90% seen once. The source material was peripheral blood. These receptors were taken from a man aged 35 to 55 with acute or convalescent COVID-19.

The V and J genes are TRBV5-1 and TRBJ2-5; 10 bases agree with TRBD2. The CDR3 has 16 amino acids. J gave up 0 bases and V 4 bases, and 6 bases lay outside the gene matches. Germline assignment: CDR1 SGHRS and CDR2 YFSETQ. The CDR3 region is CASSPGLAAYQETQYF. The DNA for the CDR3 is TGCGCCAGCAGCCCTGGACTAGCGGCGTACCAAGAGACCCAGTACTTC.

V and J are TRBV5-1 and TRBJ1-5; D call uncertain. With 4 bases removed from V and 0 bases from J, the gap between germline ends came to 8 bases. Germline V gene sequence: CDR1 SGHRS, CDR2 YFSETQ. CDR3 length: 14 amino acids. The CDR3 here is CASSVDYSNQPQHF. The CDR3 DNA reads TGCGCCAGCAGCGTAGACTATAGCAATCAGCCCCAGCATTTT. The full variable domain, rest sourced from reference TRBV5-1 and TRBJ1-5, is KAGVTQTPRYLIKTRGQQVTLSCSPISGHRSVSWYQQTPGQGLQFLFEYFSETQRNKGNFPGRFSGRQFSNSRSEMNVSTLELGDSALYLCASSVDYSNQPQHFGDGTRLSIL.

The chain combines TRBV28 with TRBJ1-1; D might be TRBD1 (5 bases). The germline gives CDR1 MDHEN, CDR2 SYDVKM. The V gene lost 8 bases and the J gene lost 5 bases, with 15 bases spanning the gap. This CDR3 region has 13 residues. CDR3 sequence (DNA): TGTGCCAGCCTCTTTAGTGGGGGGACTGAAGCTTTCTTT. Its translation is CASLFSGGTEAFF.

The CDR3 DNA reads TGCGCCAGCAGCCAAGTTCGCGGGACAGGGGTTGCTCAGCCCCAGCATTTT. This codes for CASSQVRGTGVAQPQHF. V is TRBV4-1 and J is TRBJ1-5; 10 nucleotides align to TRBD1. V trimming: 1 base; J trimming: 6 bases; junction bases outside the gene matches: 9. The CDR3 consists of 17 residues. Germline V gives CDR1 MGHRA, CDR2 YSYEKL.

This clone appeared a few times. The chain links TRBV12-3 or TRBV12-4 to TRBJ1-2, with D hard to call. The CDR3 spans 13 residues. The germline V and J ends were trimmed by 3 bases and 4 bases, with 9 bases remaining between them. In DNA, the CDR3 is TGTGCCAGCAGTTTTCGCCAGTCCTATGGCTACACCTTC. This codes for CASSFRQSYGYTF.

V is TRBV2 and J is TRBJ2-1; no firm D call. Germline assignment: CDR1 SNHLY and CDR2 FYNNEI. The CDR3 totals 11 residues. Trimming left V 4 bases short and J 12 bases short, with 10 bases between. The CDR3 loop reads CASSVLLAQFF. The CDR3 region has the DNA TGTGCCAGCAGTGTACTCCTCGCGCAGTTCTTC.

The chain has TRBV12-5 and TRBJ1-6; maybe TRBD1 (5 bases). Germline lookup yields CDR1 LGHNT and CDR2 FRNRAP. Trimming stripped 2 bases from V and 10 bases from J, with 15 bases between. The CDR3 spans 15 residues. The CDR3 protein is CASGLSTDYGSPLHF. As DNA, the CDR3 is TGTGCTAGTGGTTTGTCGACAGATTATGGCTCACCCCTCCACTTT.

CDR3 sequence (DNA): TGTGCCAGCAGCTTACTCCTTGAGGAGACCCAGTACTTC. It yields the protein CASSLLLEETQYF. The chain is built from TRBV7-2 and TRBJ2-5; D is unresolved. The CDR3 is 13 residues long. The V gene lost 2 bases and the J gene lost 5 bases, with 9 bases spanning the gap. CDR1 SGHTA and CDR2 FQGNSA come from the germline V gene.

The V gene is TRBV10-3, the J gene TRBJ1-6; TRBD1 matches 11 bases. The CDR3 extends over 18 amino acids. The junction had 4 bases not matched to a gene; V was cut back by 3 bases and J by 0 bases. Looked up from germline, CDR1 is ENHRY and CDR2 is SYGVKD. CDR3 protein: CAISDPGTGGSYNSPLHF. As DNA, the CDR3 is TGTGCCATCAGTGACCCCGGGACAGGGGGCTCCTATAATTCACCCCTCCACTTT.

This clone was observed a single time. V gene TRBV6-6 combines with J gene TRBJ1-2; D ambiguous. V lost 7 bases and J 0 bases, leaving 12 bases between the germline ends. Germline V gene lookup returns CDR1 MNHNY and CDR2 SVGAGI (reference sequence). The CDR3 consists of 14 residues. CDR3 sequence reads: CASKVTTANYGYTF. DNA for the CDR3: TGTGCCAGCAAGGTGACAACTGCTAACTATGGCTACACCTTC.

CDR3 DNA: TGTGCCAGCAGCTTAGGGGGCTGGGAGGCCCTGAACACCGGGGAGCTGTTTTTT. It translates to CASSLGGWEALNTGELFF. J is TRBJ2-2 and V is TRBV7-9; a weak D match, TRBD2 (6 bases). CDR1 is SEHNR, CDR2 FQNEAQ, per germline (reference sequence). The CDR3 has 18 residues. The V end was cut by 1 base, the J end by 1 base, with 16 bases between.

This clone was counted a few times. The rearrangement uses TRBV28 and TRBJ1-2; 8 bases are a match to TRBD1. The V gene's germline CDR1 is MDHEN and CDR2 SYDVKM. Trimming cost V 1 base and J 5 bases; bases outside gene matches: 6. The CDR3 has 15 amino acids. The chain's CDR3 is CASSLSAQGVYGYTF. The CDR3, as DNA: TGTGCCAGCAGTTTATCCGCACAGGGGGTTTATGGCTACACCTTC.

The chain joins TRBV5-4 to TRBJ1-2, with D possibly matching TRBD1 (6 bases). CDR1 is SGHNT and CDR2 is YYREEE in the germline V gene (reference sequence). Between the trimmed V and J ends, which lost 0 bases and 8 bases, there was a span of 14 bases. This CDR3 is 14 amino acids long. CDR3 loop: CASSLVGQPYGYTF. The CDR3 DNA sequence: TGTGCCAGCAGCTTGGTAGGACAGCCCTACGGCTACACCTTC. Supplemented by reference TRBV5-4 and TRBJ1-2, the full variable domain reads ETGVTQSPTHLIKTRGQQVTLRCSSQSGHNTVSWYQQALGQGPQFIFQYYREEENGRGNFPPRFSGLQFPNYSSELNVNALELDDSALYLCASSLVGQPYGYTFGSGTRLTVV.

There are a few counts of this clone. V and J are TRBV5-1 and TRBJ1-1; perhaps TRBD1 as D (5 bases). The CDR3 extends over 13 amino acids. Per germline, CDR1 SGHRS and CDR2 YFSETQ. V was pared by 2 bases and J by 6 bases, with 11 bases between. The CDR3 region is CASSLGDLAEAFF. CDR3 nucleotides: TGCGCCAGCAGCTTAGGGGATTTGGCTGAAGCTTTCTTT. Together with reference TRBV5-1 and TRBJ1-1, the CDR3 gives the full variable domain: KAGVTQTPRYLIKTRGQQVTLSCSPISGHRSVSWYQQTPGQGLQFLFEYFSETQRNKGNFPGRFSGRQFSNSRSEMNVSTLELGDSALYLCASSLGDLAEAFFGQGTRLTVV.

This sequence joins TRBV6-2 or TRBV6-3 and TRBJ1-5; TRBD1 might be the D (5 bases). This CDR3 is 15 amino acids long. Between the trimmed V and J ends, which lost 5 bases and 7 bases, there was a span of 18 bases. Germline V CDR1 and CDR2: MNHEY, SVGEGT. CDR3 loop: CASSRGLEMGQPQHF. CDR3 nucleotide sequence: TGTGCCAGCAGTAGGGGCCTCGAGATGGGACAGCCCCAGCATTTT.

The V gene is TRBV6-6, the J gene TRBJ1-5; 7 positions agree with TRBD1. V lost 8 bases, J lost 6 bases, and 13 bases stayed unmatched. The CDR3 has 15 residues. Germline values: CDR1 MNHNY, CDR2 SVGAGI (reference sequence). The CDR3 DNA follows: TGTGCCAGCCAGGGGGGATACGGCGGTAGTCAGCCCCAGCATTTT. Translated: CASQGGYGGSQPQHF.

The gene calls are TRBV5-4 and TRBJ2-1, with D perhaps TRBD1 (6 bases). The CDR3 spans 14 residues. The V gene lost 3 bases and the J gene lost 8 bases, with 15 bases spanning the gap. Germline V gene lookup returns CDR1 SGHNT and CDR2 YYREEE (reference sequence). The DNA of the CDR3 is TGTGCCAGCAGCTGGGGGCCCCAGGAAGATGAGCAGTTCTTC. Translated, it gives CASSWGPQEDEQFF.

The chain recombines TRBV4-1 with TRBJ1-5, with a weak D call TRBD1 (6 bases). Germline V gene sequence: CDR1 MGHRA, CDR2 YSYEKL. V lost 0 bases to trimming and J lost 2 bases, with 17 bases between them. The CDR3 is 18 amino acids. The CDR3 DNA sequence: TGCGCCAGCAGCCAAGATGATTCGTCGGGGACACGCAATCAGCCCCAGCATTTT. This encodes CASSQDDSSGTRNQPQHF.